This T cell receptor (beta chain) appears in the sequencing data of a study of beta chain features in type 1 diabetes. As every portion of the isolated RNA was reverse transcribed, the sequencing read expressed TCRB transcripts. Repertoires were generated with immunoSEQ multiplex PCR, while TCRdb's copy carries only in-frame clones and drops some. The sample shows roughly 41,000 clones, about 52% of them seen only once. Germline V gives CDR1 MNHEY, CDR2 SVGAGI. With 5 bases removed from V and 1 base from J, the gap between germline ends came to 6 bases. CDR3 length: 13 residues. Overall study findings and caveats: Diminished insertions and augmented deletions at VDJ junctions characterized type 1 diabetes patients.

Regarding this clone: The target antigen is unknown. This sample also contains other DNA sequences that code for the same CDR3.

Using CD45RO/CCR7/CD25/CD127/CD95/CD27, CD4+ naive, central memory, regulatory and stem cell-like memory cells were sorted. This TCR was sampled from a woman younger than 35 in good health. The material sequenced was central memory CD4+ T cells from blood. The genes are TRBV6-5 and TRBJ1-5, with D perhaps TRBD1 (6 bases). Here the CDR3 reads CASSQGSNQPQHF. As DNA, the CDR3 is TGTGCCAGCAGTCAGGGGAGCAATCAGCCCCAGCATTTT.